This entry lists 18 T cell receptor beta chains sequenced from one sample in a study of identical twins (dated by TCRdb to between 2015 and 2016). The protocol used for the library was 5' RACE. This sample was sequenced with an Illumina HiSeq 2000. Using fastp trimming at Q25 and MiXCR clonotype assembly, TCRdb reanalyzed the public sequencing data and kept in-frame beta chains. Identical CDR3 protein sequences are pooled into one entry, listed with their most common genes and DNA. The sample has about 900,000 distinct CDR3 sequences on record, 12% of them singletons. In total, the top ten clones hold 1.5% to 2% of the sample. This sample was shared with a second study, whose subject was yellow fever vaccine responses in identical twins.

Sequencing input: PBMCs. The receptor source for this set is a woman younger than 30 in good health.

There are a few counts of this clonotype. Germline and junction disagree at one end, which may indicate a read error. The chain combines TRBV5-6 with TRBJ2-3; D remains unclear. The CDR3 extends over 8 amino acids. The germline gives CDR1 SGHDT, CDR2 YYEEEE. CDR3: CASSSYNF. In DNA form, the CDR3 reads TGTGCCAGCAGCTCCTATAACTTT.

The chain has TRBV9 and TRBJ2-2; no firm D call. Germline-derived CDR1 and CDR2 are SGDLS and YYNGEE. V was shortened by 0 bases and J by 3 bases, with 9 bases between the two germline ends. The length of the CDR3 is 15 residues. The CDR3 here is CASSVVPGDTGELFF. CDR3 coding DNA: TGTGCCAGCAGCGTAGTTCCAGGAGACACCGGGGAGCTGTTTTTT.

The rearrangement uses TRBV3-1 and TRBJ1-1, with D unclear. The CDR3 length is 17 residues. The germline V and J ends were trimmed by 2 bases and 4 bases, with 20 bases remaining between them. Germline V CDR1 and CDR2: LGHDT, YNNKEL (reference sequence). The CDR3 sequence: CASSQWWARAKGTEAFF. In DNA, the CDR3 is TGTGCCAGCAGCCAATGGTGGGCGCGGGCTAAGGGCACTGAAGCTTTCTTT.

The rearrangement links TRBV3-1 to TRBJ2-1; perhaps TRBD2 as D (5 bases). CDR1 is LGHDT and CDR2 is YNNKEL in the germline V gene (reference sequence). This CDR3 contains 16 residues. Trimming cost V 4 bases and J 3 bases, with 16 bases left between them. This chain's CDR3 is CASSPLPPGYYNEQFF. The CDR3 coding sequence is TGTGCCAGCAGCCCCCTCCCCCCGGGATACTACAATGAGCAGTTCTTC.

Notes on this clonotype: An end of the junction does not agree with germline; a read error may underlie this. The chain is built from TRBV2 and TRBJ2-1; a weak D match, TRBD1 (5 bases). The V gene's germline CDR1 is SNHLY and CDR2 FYNNEI. The CDR3 sequence is 19 residues long. CDR3 nucleotides: TGTGCCATCAGTTTCCACCTAGGGGTAGTGAACATAGGGTACAATGAGCAGTTCTTC. This gives the protein CAISFHLGVVNIGYNEQFF.

This clonotype was picked up a small number of times. This rearrangement joins TRBV5-8 to TRBJ2-1; 9 bases are shared with TRBD2. The CDR3 runs to 17 residues. Per the germline V gene, CDR1 is SGHTS and CDR2 is YDEGEE. V shed 2 bases, J shed 7 bases, and the junction held 13 bases outside the gene matches. The DNA of the CDR3 is TGTGCCAGCAGCTTTGTCAGCGGGGGGTTCCAGTGGAATGAGCAGTTCTTC. Its protein product is CASSFVSGGFQWNEQFF.

V gene TRBV7-6 combines with J gene TRBJ2-7; D gene ambiguous. Trimming took 1 base from V and 5 from J, leaving 9 bases between them. The CDR3 sequence is 13 residues long. Germline loops: CDR1 SGHVS, CDR2 FNYEAQ. The CDR3 DNA is TGTGCCAGCAGCTTAGTCGGCCGGGACGAGCAGTACTTC. Protein sequence: CASSLVGRDEQYF.

The V and J genes are TRBV20-1 and TRBJ2-3; D gene unclear. Between the trimmed V and J ends, which lost 3 bases and 0 bases, there was a span of 10 bases. Looked up from germline, CDR1 is DFQATT and CDR2 is SNEGSKA (reference sequence). The CDR3 consists of 14 residues. The CDR3 sequence is CSASFPRSTDTQYF. As DNA, the CDR3 is TGCAGTGCTAGCTTCCCGCGGAGCACAGATACGCAGTATTTT.

There are a few counts of this clonotype. V and J are TRBV7-8 and TRBJ2-2; D might be TRBD1 or TRBD2, each matching 6 bases. CDR1 SGHVS and CDR2 FQNEAQ come from the germline V gene. V was cut by 1 base and J by 6 bases, with 15 bases left in between. The CDR3 runs to 16 residues. CDR3 protein: CASSLGGAGAPGELFF. CDR3 sequence (DNA): TGTGCCAGCAGCTTAGGGGGGGCTGGGGCTCCCGGGGAGCTGTTTTTT.

The CDR3: CASRFRGAHEQYV. CDR3 in DNA: TGTGCCAGCAGATTCAGGGGTGCGCACGAGCAGTACGTC. The genes are TRBV6-1 and TRBJ2-7; maybe TRBD1 (6 bases). With 6 bases removed from V and 5 bases from J, the gap between germline ends came to 14 bases. This CDR3 is built from 13 residues. The germline CDR1 and CDR2 sequences are MNHNS and SASEGT.

This clonotype came up a few times. The rearrangement links TRBV15 to TRBJ2-3, with D tentatively TRBD1 or TRBD2 (5 bases each). This CDR3 comprises 13 residues. Trimming pared 8 bases from V and 1 base from J, leaving 10 bases between. Germline values: CDR1 LNHNV, CDR2 YYDKDF (reference sequence). The CDR3 DNA sequence: TGTGCCACCGGGGACCTCCGCACAGATACGCAGTATTTT. Translating it yields CATGDLRTDTQYF.

The genes are TRBV5-1 and TRBJ2-1, with TRBD2 matching over 11 bases. The V gene end was trimmed by 4 bases and the J gene end by 7 bases; junction bases not matched to a gene: 10. This CDR3 is built from 16 residues. Germline lookup yields CDR1 SGHRS and CDR2 YFSETQ. The CDR3 spells CASSPTLAGAKNEQFF. CDR3 nucleotides: TGCGCCAGCAGCCCTACACTAGCGGGGGCGAAGAATGAGCAGTTCTTC.

This clonotype was observed a handful of times. The J gene is TRBJ2-1, the V gene TRBV7-8; 10 bases map to TRBD1. The trim removed 7 bases at V and 7 bases at J, leaving 16 bases unmatched. There are 17 residues in the CDR3. Germline CDR1 and CDR2: SGHVS and FQNEAQ. The CDR3 region is CASIKGSGQGIGNEQFF. DNA of the CDR3: TGTGCCAGCATCAAAGGATCGGGACAGGGGATCGGGAATGAGCAGTTCTTC.

The chain recombines TRBV7-6 with TRBJ2-5; D is unclear. V lost 3 bases, J lost 0 bases, and 5 bases lay in between. The CDR3 is made up of 13 amino acids. Germline loops: CDR1 SGHVS, CDR2 FNYEAQ. CDR3 residues: CASSLHHQETQYF. CDR3 bases: TGTGCCAGCAGCTTGCACCACCAAGAGACCCAGTACTTC. The full variable domain, completed using reference TRBV7-6 and TRBJ2-5, is GAGVSQSPRYKVTKRGQDVALRCDPISGHVSLYWYRQALGQGPEFLTYFNYEAQQDKSGLPNDRFSAERPEGSISTLTIQRTEQRDSAMYRCASSLHHQETQYFGPGTRLLVL.

Only a few counts were recorded for this clonotype. CDR3 sequence: CSARWAVAGGNEQYF. The DNA of the CDR3 is TGCAGTGCTAGATGGGCCGTTGCGGGAGGGAACGAGCAGTACTTC. This chain joins TRBV20-1 and TRBJ2-7; 9 bases match TRBD2. The CDR3 is made up of 15 amino acids. Germline-derived CDR1 and CDR2 are DFQATT and SNEGSKA (reference sequence). V gave up 2 bases and J gave up 5 bases; unmatched junction bases: 10.

This clonotype was seen ten or more times. CDR3 sequence reads: CSAAGGRMNTEAFF. CDR3 DNA sequence: TGCAGTGCTGCTGGGGGCAGGATGAACACTGAAGCTTTCTTT. The chain has TRBV20-1 and TRBJ1-1, with D tentatively TRBD1 (6 bases). Trimming removed 5 bases from V and 0 bases from J, with 13 bases in between. Per germline, CDR1 DFQATT and CDR2 SNEGSKA (reference sequence). The CDR3 runs to 14 residues.

The chain has TRBV9 and TRBJ2-3, with TRBD2 matching over 7 bases. This CDR3 is 15 amino acids long. The V and J ends lost 0 bases and 3 bases, in that order; junction bases with no gene match: 4. Germline values: CDR1 SGDLS, CDR2 YYNGEE. CDR3 nucleotides: TGTGCCAGCAGCGTAGGCGGGAGTGGTACAGATACGCAGTATTTT. Residues: CASSVGGSGTDTQYF.

V usage is TRBV2 and J usage is TRBJ2-7; 8 nucleotides align to TRBD1. Germline V gene sequence: CDR1 SNHLY, CDR2 FYNNEI. The length of the CDR3 is 14 residues. The V segment lost 5 bases and the J segment 0 bases; nucleotides outside the gene matches: 3. The CDR3 nucleotides read TGTGCCAGCAGTAGGGGACAGGTCTCCTACGAGCAGTACTTC. Amino acid sequence: CASSRGQVSYEQYF. Full variable domain (rest looked up from reference TRBV2 and TRBJ2-7): EPEVTQTPSHQVTQMGQEVILRCVPISNHLYFYWYRQILGQKVEFLVSFYNNEISEKSEIFDDQFSVERPDGSNFTLKIRSTKLEDSAMYFCASSRGQVSYEQYFGPGTRLTVT.